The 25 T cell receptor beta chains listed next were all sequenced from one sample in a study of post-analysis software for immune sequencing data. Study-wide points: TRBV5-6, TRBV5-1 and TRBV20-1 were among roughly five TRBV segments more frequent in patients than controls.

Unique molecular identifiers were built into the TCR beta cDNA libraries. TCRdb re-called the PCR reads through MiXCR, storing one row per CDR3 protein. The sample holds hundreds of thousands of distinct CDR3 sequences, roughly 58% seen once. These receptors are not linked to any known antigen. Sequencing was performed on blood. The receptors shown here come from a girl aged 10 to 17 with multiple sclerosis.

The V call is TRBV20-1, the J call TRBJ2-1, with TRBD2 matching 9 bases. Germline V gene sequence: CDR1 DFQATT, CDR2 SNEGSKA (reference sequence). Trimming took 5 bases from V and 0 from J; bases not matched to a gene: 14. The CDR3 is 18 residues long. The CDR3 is CSAFSGGWNGSSYNEQFF. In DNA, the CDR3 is TGCAGTGCTTTTAGCGGGGGATGGAACGGAAGCTCCTACAATGAGCAGTTCTTC.

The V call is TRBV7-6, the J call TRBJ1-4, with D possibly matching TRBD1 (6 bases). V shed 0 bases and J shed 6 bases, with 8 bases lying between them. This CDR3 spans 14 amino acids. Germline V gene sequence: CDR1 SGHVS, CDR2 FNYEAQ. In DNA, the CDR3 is TGTGCCAGCAGCTTAGCAGCAGGGGATGAAAAACTGTTTTTT. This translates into CASSLAAGDEKLFF. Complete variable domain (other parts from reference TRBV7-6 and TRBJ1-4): GAGVSQSPRYKVTKRGQDVALRCDPISGHVSLYWYRQALGQGPEFLTYFNYEAQQDKSGLPNDRFSAERPEGSISTLTIQRTEQRDSAMYRCASSLAAGDEKLFFGSGTQLSVL.

CDR3 amino acids: CASSYGQGLLGGAKNIQYF. The CDR3 coding sequence is TGTGCCAGCAGTTACGGACAGGGGCTACTGGGGGGGGCCAAAAACATTCAGTACTTC. The gene calls are TRBV6-5 and TRBJ2-4, with 9 nucleotides matching TRBD1. From germline, CDR1 is MNHEY and CDR2 SVGAGI. Trimming removed 2 bases from V and 1 base from J; junction bases left unmatched: 12. The CDR3 length is 19 residues.

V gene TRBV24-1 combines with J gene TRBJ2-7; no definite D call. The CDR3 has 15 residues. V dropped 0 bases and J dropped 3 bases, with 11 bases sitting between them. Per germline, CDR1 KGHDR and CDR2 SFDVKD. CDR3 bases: TGTGCCACCAGTGATTTGCAGCCTTCCTACTACGAGCAGTACTTC. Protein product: CATSDLQPSYYEQYF.

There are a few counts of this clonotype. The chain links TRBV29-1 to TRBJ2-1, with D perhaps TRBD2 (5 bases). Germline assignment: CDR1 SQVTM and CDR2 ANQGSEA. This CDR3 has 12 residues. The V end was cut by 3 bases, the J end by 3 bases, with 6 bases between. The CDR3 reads CSVEAGYNEQFF. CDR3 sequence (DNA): TGCAGCGTTGAGGCGGGCTACAATGAGCAGTTCTTC.

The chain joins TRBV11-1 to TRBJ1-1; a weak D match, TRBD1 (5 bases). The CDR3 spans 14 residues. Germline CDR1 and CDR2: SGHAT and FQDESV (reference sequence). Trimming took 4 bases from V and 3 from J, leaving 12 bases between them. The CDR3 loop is CASSSRWGDTEAFF. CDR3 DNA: TGTGCCAGCAGCTCGAGGTGGGGGGACACTGAAGCTTTCTTT.

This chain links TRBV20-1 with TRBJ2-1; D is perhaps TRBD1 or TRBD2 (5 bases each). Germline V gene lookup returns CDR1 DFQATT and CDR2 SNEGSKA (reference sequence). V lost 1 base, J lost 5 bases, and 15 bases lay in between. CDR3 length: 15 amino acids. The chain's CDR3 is CSARVGGNTHNEQFF. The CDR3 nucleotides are TGCAGTGCTAGAGTTGGGGGAAACACGCACAATGAGCAGTTCTTC.

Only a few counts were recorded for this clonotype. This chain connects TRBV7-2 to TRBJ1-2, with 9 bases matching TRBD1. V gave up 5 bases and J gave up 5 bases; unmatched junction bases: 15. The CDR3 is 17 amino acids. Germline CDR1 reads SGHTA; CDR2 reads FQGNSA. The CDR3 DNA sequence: TGTGCCAGCAGCATAAACACCGGGACAGGGTTCTTGTATGGCTACACCTTC. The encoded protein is CASSINTGTGFLYGYTF. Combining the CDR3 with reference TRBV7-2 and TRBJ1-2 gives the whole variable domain GAGVSQSPSNKVTEKGKDVELRCDPISGHTALYWYRQSLGQGLEFLIYFQGNSAPDKSGLPSDRFSAERTGGSVSTLTIQRTQQEDSAVYLCASSINTGTGFLYGYTFGSGTRLTVV.

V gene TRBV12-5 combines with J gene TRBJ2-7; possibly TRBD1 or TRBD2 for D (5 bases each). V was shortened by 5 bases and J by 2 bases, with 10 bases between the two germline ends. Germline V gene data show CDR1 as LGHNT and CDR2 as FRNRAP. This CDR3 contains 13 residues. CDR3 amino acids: CASGRDPPYEQYF. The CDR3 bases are TGTGCTAGTGGTCGGGACCCCCCCTACGAGCAGTACTTC.

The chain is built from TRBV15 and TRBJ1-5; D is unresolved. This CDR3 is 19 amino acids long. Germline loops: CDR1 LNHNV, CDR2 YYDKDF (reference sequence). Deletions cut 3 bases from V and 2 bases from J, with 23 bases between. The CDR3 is CATSRPQFSAQSGNQPQHF. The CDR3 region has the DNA TGTGCCACCAGCAGGCCGCAGTTTTCAGCCCAGTCCGGCAATCAGCCCCAGCATTTT. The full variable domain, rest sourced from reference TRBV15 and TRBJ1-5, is DAMVIQNPRYQVTQFGKPVTLSCSQTLNHNVMYWYQQKSSQAPKLLFHYYDKDFNNEADTPDNFQSRRPNTSFCFLDIRSPGLGDTAMYLCATSRPQFSAQSGNQPQHFGDGTRLSIL.

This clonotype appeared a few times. The CDR3 loop is CSVETGTGRPVGRTQYF. CDR3 bases: TGCAGCGTAGAAACCGGGACAGGTCGACCCGTCGGGAGGACCCAGTACTTC. This chain links TRBV29-1 with TRBJ2-7, with 8 bases that match TRBD1. The J call is doubtful: the DNA matches TRBJ2-5 better. Per the germline V gene, CDR1 is SQVTM and CDR2 is ANQGSEA. The CDR3 spans 17 residues.

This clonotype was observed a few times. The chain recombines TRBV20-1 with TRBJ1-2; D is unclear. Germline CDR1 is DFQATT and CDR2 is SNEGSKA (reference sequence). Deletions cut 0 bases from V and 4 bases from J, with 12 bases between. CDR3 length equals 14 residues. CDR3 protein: CSAREDQDLYGYTF. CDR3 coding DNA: TGCAGTGCTAGAGAGGACCAGGACCTCTATGGCTACACCTTC.

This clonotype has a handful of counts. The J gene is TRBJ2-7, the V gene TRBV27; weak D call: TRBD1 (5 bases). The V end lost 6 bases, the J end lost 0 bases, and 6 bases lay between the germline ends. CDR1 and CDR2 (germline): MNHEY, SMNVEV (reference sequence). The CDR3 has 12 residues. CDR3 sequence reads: CASRDNSYEQYF. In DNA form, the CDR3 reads TGTGCCAGCAGGGACAACTCCTACGAGCAGTACTTC.

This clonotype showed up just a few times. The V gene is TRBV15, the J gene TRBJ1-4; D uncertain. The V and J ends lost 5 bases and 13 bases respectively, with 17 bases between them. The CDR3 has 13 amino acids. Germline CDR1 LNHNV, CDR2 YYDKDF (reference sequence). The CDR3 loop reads CATSARPWEGLFF. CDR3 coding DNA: TGTGCCACCAGCGCGCGCCCGTGGGAGGGACTGTTTTTT.

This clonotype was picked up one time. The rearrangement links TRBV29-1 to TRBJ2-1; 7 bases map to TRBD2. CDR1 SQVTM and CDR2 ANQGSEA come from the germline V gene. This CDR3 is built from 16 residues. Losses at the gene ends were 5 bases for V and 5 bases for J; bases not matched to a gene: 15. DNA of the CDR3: TGCAGCGTTCGGGGCGGGAGTCGAAGATTGGACAATGAGCAGTTCTTC. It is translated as CSVRGGSRRLDNEQFF.

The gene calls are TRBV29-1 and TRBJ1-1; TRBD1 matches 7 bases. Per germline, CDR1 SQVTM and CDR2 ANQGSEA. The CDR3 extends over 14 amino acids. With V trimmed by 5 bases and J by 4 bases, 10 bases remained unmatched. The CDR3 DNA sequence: TGCAGCGTTTGGGGGCGACAGGGCAGCACTGAAGCTTTCTTT. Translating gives CSVWGRQGSTEAFF.

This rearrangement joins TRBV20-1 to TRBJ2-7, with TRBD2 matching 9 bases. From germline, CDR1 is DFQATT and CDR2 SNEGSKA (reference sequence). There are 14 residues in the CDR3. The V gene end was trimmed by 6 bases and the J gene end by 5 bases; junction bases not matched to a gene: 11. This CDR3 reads CSANQASGENEQYF. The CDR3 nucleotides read TGCAGTGCCAACCAGGCTAGCGGGGAGAACGAGCAGTACTTC.

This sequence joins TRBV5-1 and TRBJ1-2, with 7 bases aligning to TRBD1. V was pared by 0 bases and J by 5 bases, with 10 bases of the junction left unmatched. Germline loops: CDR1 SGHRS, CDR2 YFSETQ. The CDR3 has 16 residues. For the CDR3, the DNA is TGCGCCAGCAGCTTGGCCGCAGGGGGAAATGCTTATGGCTACACCTTC. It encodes CASSLAAGGNAYGYTF.

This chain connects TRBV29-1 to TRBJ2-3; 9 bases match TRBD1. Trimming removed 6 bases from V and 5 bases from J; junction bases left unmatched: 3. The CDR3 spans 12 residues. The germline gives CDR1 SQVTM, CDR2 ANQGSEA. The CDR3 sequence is CSVQGAGDTQYF. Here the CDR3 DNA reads TGCAGCGTACAGGGGGCTGGAGATACGCAGTATTTT.

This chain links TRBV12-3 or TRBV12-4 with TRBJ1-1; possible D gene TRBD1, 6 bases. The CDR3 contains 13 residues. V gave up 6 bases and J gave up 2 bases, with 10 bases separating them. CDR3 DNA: TGTGCCAGCAGGAGACAGGCAAACACTGAAGCTTTCTTT. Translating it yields CASRRQANTEAFF.

CDR3 sequence (DNA): TGTGCCAGCAGCCCCAGGGCCGGGACTAGCGGGAGAGGGTCCTACAATGAGCAGTTCTTC. This sequence encodes CASSPRAGTSGRGSYNEQFF. This chain links TRBV7-3 with TRBJ2-1; 14 nucleotides agree with TRBD2. The CDR3 consists of 20 residues. Germline V gene lookup returns CDR1 SGHTA and CDR2 FQGTGA. Trimming at V came to 5 bases and at J to 1 base, leaving 13 bases not matched to a gene.

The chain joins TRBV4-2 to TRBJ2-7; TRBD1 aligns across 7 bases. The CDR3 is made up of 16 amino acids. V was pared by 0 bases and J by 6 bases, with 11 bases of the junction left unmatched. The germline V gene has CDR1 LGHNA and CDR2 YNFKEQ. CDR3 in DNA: TGTGCCAGCAGCCAAGATACAACGACAGGGTCAAGCGAGCAGTACTTC. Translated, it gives CASSQDTTTGSSEQYF.

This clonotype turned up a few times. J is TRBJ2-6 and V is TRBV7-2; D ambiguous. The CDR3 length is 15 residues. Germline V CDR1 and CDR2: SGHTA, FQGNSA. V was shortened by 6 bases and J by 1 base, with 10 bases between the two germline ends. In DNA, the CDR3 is TGTGCCAGCAGACCCGAACCGTCTGGGGCCAACGTCCTGACTTTC. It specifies CASRPEPSGANVLTF.

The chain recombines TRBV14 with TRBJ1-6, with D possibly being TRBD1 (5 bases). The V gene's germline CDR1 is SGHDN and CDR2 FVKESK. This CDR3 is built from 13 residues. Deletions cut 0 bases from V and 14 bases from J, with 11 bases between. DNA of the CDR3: TGTGCCAGCAGCCAAGAATTGGGGGGGGCCCTCCACTTT. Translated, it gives CASSQELGGALHF.

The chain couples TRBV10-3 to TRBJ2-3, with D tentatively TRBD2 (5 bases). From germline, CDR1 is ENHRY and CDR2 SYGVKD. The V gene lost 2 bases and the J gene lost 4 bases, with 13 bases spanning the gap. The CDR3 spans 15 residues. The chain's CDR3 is CAISENGDPADTQYF. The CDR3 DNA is TGTGCCATCAGTGAGAACGGGGATCCCGCAGATACGCAGTATTTT.